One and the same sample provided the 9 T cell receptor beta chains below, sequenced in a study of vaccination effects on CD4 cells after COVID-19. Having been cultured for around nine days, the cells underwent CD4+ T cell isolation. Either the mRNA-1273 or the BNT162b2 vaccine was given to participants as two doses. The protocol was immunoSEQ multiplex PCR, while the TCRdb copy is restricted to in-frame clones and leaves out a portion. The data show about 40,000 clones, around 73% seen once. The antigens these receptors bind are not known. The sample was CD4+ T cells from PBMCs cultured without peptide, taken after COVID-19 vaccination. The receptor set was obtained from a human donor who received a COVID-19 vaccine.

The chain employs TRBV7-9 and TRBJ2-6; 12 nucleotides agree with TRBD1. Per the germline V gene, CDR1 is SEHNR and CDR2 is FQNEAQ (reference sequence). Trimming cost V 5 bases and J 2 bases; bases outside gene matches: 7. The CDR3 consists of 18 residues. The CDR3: CASSTGQGAFAGANVLTF. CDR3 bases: TGTGCCAGCAGCACGGGACAGGGGGCATTCGCTGGGGCCAACGTCCTGACTTTC.

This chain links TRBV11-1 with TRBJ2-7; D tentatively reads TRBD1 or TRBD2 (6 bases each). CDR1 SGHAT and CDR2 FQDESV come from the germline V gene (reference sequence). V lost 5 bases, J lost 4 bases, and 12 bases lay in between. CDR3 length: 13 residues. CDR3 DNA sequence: TGTGCCAGCAGCCTCGGGGGACAATACGAGCAGTACTTC. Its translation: CASSLGGQYEQYF.

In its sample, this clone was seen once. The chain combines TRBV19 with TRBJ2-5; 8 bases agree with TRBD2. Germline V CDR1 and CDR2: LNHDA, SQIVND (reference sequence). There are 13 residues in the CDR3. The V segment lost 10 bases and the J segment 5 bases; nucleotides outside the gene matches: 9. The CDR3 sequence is CATSRGGLETQYF. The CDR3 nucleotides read TGTGCCACCTCTCGGGGGGGCCTGGAGACCCAGTACTTC.

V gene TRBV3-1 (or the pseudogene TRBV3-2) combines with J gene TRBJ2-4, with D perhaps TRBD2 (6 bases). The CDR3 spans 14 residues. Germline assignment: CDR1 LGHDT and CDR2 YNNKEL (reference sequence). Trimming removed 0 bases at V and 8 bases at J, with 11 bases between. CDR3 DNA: TGTGCCAGCAGCCAAGATGGGGGAGGTCACATTCAGTACTTC. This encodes CASSQDGGGHIQYF.

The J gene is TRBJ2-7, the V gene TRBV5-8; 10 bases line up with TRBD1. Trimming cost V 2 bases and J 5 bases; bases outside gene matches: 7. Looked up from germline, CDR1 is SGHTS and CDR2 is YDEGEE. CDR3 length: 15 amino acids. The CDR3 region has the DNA TGTGCCAGCAGCTTCGGGACAGGGGTAAGGAACGAGCAGTACTTC. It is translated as CASSFGTGVRNEQYF. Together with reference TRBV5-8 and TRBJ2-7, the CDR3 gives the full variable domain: EAGVTQSPTHLIKTRGQQATLRCSPISGHTSVYWYQQALGLGLQFLLWYDEGEERNRGNFPPRFSGRQFPNYSSELNVNALELEDSALYLCASSFGTGVRNEQYFGPGTRLTVT.

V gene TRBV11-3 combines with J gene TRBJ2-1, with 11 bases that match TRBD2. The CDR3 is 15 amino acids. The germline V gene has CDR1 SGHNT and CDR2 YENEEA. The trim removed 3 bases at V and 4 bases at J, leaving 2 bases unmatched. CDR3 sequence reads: CASSLASGGYNEQFF. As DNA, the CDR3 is TGTGCCAGCAGCTTGGCTAGCGGGGGGTACAATGAGCAGTTCTTC.

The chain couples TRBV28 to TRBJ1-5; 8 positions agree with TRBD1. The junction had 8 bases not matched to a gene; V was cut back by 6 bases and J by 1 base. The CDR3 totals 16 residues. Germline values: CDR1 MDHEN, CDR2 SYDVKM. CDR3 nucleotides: TGTGCCAGCAGCCTTAGGCGACAGGGGAGCAATCAGCCCCAGCATTTT. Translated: CASSLRRQGSNQPQHF.

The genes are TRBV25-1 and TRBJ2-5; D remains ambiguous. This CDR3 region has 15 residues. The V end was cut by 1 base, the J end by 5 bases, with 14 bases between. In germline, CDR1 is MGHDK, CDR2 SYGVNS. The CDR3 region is CASSESTDPRETQYF. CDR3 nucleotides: TGTGCCAGCAGTGAATCCACAGACCCTCGGGAGACCCAGTACTTC.

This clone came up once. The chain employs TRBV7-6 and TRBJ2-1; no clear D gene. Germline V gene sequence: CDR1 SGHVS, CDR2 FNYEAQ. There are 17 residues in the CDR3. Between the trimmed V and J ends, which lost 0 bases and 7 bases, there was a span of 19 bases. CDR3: CASSLAFSPHAINEQFF. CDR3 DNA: TGTGCCAGCAGCTTAGCATTCTCACCCCACGCGATAAATGAGCAGTTCTTC. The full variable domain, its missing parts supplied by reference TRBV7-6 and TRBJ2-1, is GAGVSQSPRYKVTKRGQDVALRCDPISGHVSLYWYRQALGQGPEFLTYFNYEAQQDKSGLPNDRFSAERPEGSISTLTIQRTEQRDSAMYRCASSLAFSPHAINEQFFGPGTRLTVL.